These 22 T cell receptor beta chains were all obtained from the same sample, sequenced in a study of T cell responses to AZD1222 COVID-19 vaccine. Data came from immunoSEQ multiplex PCR; TCRdb stores just in-frame clones and leaves some out. This sample has fewer than 150,000 clones, with 85% to 95% found just once. Sequencing used peripheral blood, obtained 28 days after the second AZD1222 dose. The receptors were gathered from an adult who received the AZD1222 COVID-19 vaccine.

This chain links TRBV3-1 (or the pseudogene TRBV3-2) with TRBJ1-6; TRBD1 aligns across 10 bases. The CDR3 runs 14 residues. V trimming: 4 bases; J trimming: 7 bases; junction bases outside the gene matches: 1. The V gene's germline CDR1 is LGHDT and CDR2 YNNKEL (reference sequence). The DNA for the CDR3 is TGTGCCAGCAGCCCGGGACAGGGGAATTCACCCCTCCACTTT. It yields the protein CASSPGQGNSPLHF.

The table lists this clone with a count of one. The chain employs TRBV7-9 and TRBJ2-3, with 9 bases fitting TRBD1. The CDR3 length is 14 residues. J was trimmed by 3 bases and V by 3 bases; bases with no gene match: 1. Germline V gives CDR1 SEHNR, CDR2 FQNEAQ (reference sequence). Here the CDR3 reads CASSFDRGTDTQYF. The CDR3, as DNA: TGTGCCAGCAGCTTTGACAGGGGGACAGATACGCAGTATTTT. The full variable domain, completed using reference TRBV7-9 and TRBJ2-3, is DTGVSQNPRHKITKRGQNVTFRCDPISEHNRLYWYRQTLGQGPEFLTYFQNEAQLEKSRLLSDRFSAERPKGSFSTLEIQRTEQGDSAMYLCASSFDRGTDTQYFGPGTRLTVL.

The V call is TRBV29-1, the J call TRBJ1-1; no reliable D call. The CDR3 is 12 residues long. Trimming removed 4 bases at V and 0 bases at J, with 6 bases between. Per germline, CDR1 SQVTM and CDR2 ANQGSEA. The CDR3 region has the DNA TGCAGCGTTGTGGAAATGAACACTGAAGCTTTCTTT. This encodes CSVVEMNTEAFF.

This clone showed up just once. The gene calls are TRBV5-8 and TRBJ1-5; 7 bases are a match to TRBD1. The CDR3 contains 16 residues. J was trimmed by 4 bases and V by 0 bases; bases with no gene match: 7. Germline assignment: CDR1 SGHTS and CDR2 YDEGEE. The CDR3 sequence: CASSLAQGVGNQPQHF. In nucleotides, the CDR3 is TGTGCCAGCAGCTTGGCTCAGGGGGTTGGGAATCAGCCCCAGCATTTT.

The chain couples TRBV11-2 to TRBJ1-1, with D maybe TRBD1 (6 bases). V was cut by 0 bases and J by 11 bases, with 19 bases left in between. Germline loops: CDR1 SGHAT, CDR2 FQNNGV. The CDR3 is 15 residues long. This CDR3 reads CASSLDGGRPARAFF. The CDR3 bases are TGTGCCAGCAGCTTAGATGGGGGCCGACCTGCCCGGGCTTTCTTT.

The rearrangement uses TRBV4-3 and TRBJ2-7; D not certain. The length of the CDR3 is 13 residues. The germline V gene encodes CDR1 LGHNA and CDR2 YSLEER. Trimming took 0 bases from V and 9 from J, leaving 12 bases between them. The CDR3 region has the DNA TGCGCCAGCAGCCAAGAACGTGGAAATATGCAGTACTTC. Protein sequence: CASSQERGNMQYF.

This chain uses TRBV11-3 with TRBJ2-1; D tentatively fits TRBD1 or TRBD2 (6 bases each). Trimming cost V 1 base and J 10 bases, with 20 bases left between them. Germline V CDR1 and CDR2: SGHNT, YENEEA. The CDR3 sequence is 16 residues long. The CDR3 loop is CASSLAGGIRTGEQFF. The CDR3 bases are TGTGCCAGCAGCTTAGCCGGGGGAATCCGTACAGGGGAGCAGTTCTTC.

V gene TRBV5-4 combines with J gene TRBJ2-7, with a tentative D call TRBD2 (6 bases). V shed 2 bases and J shed 3 bases, with 9 bases lying between them. CDR3 length: 13 amino acids. In germline, CDR1 is SGHNT, CDR2 YYREEE (reference sequence). CDR3 in DNA: TGTGCCAGCAGCTTTCGGGGGAACTACGAGCAGTACTTC. This gives the protein CASSFRGNYEQYF.

The chain has TRBV7-8 and TRBJ1-2, with 8 positions matching TRBD1. Germline loops: CDR1 SGHVS, CDR2 FQNEAQ. V lost 0 bases and J lost 7; bases outside the gene matches: 4. The CDR3 is made up of 14 amino acids. The CDR3 reads CASSLAQGAGGYTF. Here the CDR3 DNA reads TGTGCCAGCAGCTTAGCTCAGGGGGCCGGTGGCTACACCTTC.

The chain links TRBV5-4 to TRBJ2-7; D is possibly TRBD2 (7 bases). The CDR3 consists of 15 residues. Germline V lookup: CDR1 SGHNT, CDR2 YYREEE (reference sequence). Trimming pared 0 bases from V and 0 bases from J, leaving 10 bases between. The DNA for the CDR3 is TGTGCCAGCAGCTTGGTGGGGGGGCCCTCCTACGAGCAGTACTTC. Translation: CASSLVGGPSYEQYF. The full variable domain, rest sourced from reference TRBV5-4 and TRBJ2-7, is ETGVTQSPTHLIKTRGQQVTLRCSSQSGHNTVSWYQQALGQGPQFIFQYYREEENGRGNFPPRFSGLQFPNYSSELNVNALELDDSALYLCASSLVGGPSYEQYFGPGTRLTVT.

CDR3 sequence: CASSRQGLKNTEAFF. CDR3 bases: TGTGCCAGTAGTCGACAGGGACTCAAGAACACTGAAGCTTTCTTT. The rearrangement joins TRBV19 to TRBJ1-1; 7 nucleotides match TRBD1. Trimming cost V 5 bases and J 1 base; bases outside gene matches: 7. The CDR3 extends over 15 amino acids. Per the germline V gene, CDR1 is LNHDA and CDR2 is SQIVND (reference sequence).

The chain couples TRBV11-2 to TRBJ2-4; D tentatively fits TRBD1 or TRBD2 (6 bases each). Germline values: CDR1 SGHAT, CDR2 FQNNGV. CDR3 length: 14 residues. The V gene lost 3 bases and the J gene lost 3 bases, with 9 bases spanning the gap. CDR3 coding DNA: TGTGCCAGCAGCTTGGAGGGGGGCAAAAACATTCAGTACTTC. It specifies CASSLEGGKNIQYF.

This chain joins TRBV6-6 and TRBJ2-3; TRBD1 agrees at 10 bases. The CDR3 is made up of 17 amino acids. V was pared by 7 bases and J by 2 bases, with 12 bases of the junction left unmatched. CDR1 and CDR2 (germline): MNHNY, SVGAGI (reference sequence). The CDR3 spells CASNRPTGTGVTDTQYF. Here the CDR3 DNA reads TGTGCCAGCAATCGTCCGACCGGGACAGGGGTCACAGATACGCAGTATTTT.

The chain uses TRBV7-6 and TRBJ2-7; the match to TRBD2 covers 7 bases. Germline CDR1 and CDR2: SGHVS and FNYEAQ. The CDR3 contains 17 residues. The J segment lost 0 bases and the V segment lost 6 bases, leaving 14 bases of the junction unmatched. The CDR3 is CASSLGSAASGSYEQYF. DNA for the CDR3: TGTGCCAGCAGTTTGGGGTCGGCGGCTAGCGGCTCCTACGAGCAGTACTTC. The full variable domain, in which reference TRBV7-6 and TRBJ2-7 provide the parts outside the CDR3, is GAGVSQSPRYKVTKRGQDVALRCDPISGHVSLYWYRQALGQGPEFLTYFNYEAQQDKSGLPNDRFSAERPEGSISTLTIQRTEQRDSAMYRCASSLGSAASGSYEQYFGPGTRLTVT.

The J gene is TRBJ1-5, the V gene TRBV19; TRBD1 is a possible D gene (5 bases). The V gene's germline CDR1 is LNHDA and CDR2 SQIVND (reference sequence). The CDR3 totals 15 residues. Trimming pared 3 bases from V and 2 bases from J, leaving 11 bases between. CDR3 sequence reads: CASSIPGLGNQPQHF. The CDR3 nucleotides are TGTGCCAGTAGTATCCCAGGGCTTGGCAATCAGCCCCAGCATTTT.

The chain carries TRBV4-3 and TRBJ2-7; 9 bases match TRBD1. CDR3 length: 16 amino acids. The ends lost 0 bases at V and 3 bases at J; junction bases unmatched: 6. Germline lookup yields CDR1 LGHNA and CDR2 YSLEER. For the CDR3, the DNA is TGCGCCAGCAGCCAAGATCTTGGGGACAGGGTCTACGAGCAGTACTTC. This sequence encodes CASSQDLGDRVYEQYF.

The chain recombines TRBV10-2 with TRBJ2-5; 9 positions agree with TRBD2. The V gene's germline CDR1 is WSHSY and CDR2 SAAADI. CDR3 length: 16 residues. V dropped 4 bases and J dropped 2; count of bases not matched to a gene: 8. CDR3: CASSARSGGTQETQYF. The CDR3 DNA reads as TGCGCCAGCAGTGCCCGCAGCGGGGGGACACAAGAGACCCAGTACTTC.

The rearrangement joins TRBV6-1 to TRBJ1-2, with D unresolved. Between the trimmed V and J ends, which lost 0 bases and 5 bases, there was a span of 7 bases. CDR1 and CDR2 (germline): MNHNS, SASEGT. The CDR3 length is 13 residues. CDR3 coding DNA: TGTGCCAGCAGTGAAGCGGGGAGTTATGGCTACACCTTC. Encoded protein: CASSEAGSYGYTF.

The rearrangement uses TRBV10-3 and TRBJ2-1; 12 bases are a match to TRBD1. CDR3 length: 15 amino acids. Germline CDR1 reads ENHRY; CDR2 reads SYGVKD. Unmatched junction bases numbered 9, after V lost 11 bases and J lost 4 bases. The CDR3 nucleotides are TGTGCCGCCCAACCGGGACAGGGGGCGTACAATGAGCAGTTCTTC. Its translation: CAAQPGQGAYNEQFF.

The chain joins TRBV7-2 to TRBJ1-4; no firm D call. The CDR3 is 15 amino acids. CDR1 SGHTA and CDR2 FQGNSA come from the germline V gene. V gave up 3 bases and J gave up 0 bases, with 8 bases separating them. CDR3: CASSLTGATNEKLFF. The CDR3 DNA reads as TGTGCCAGCAGCTTGACGGGCGCAACTAATGAAAAACTGTTTTTT.

V is TRBV11-2 and J is TRBJ2-7; tentatively, D is TRBD1 or TRBD2 (6 bases each). Germline V gene sequence: CDR1 SGHAT, CDR2 FQNNGV. V lost 3 bases and J 7 bases, leaving 16 bases between the germline ends. The CDR3 contains 14 residues. This CDR3 is CASSFLGAGGEQYF. In DNA form, the CDR3 reads TGTGCCAGCAGCTTTTTGGGGGCTGGGGGGGAGCAGTACTTC.

V and J are TRBV5-1 and TRBJ2-7; 8 nucleotides agree with TRBD1. This CDR3 region has 16 residues. Germline CDR1 reads SGHRS; CDR2 reads YFSETQ. The ends lost 4 bases at V and 2 bases at J; junction bases unmatched: 11. CDR3 loop: CASSVAPGQDAYEQYF. The CDR3 DNA follows: TGCGCCAGCAGCGTCGCCCCGGGACAGGACGCCTACGAGCAGTACTTC.